One and the same sample provided the 10 T cell receptor beta chains below, sequenced in a study of T-cell memory formation after mild COVID-19. TCRdb redid the calling of the 5' RACE reads with MiXCR, one entry per CDR3 protein. Found here are 250,000 to 400,000 distinct CDR3 sequences, approximately 15% of them singletons; the top ten hold approximately 22%. The specimen sequenced was PBMCs or a T cell subset sorted from them (not recorded which). The source of these receptors is a man between 18 and 29 years old who had mild COVID-19 (a few samples of this study predate the infection). Cell type and time point are not known.

The table lists this clonotype with a few counts. The chain recombines TRBV28 with TRBJ2-5; no firm D call. The CDR3 runs to 12 residues. Germline-derived CDR1 and CDR2 are MDHEN and SYDVKM. V lost 6 bases, J lost 6 bases, and 11 bases lay in between. CDR3 residues: CASSLTAKTQYF. The CDR3 DNA follows: TGTGCCAGCAGCCTAACGGCGAAGACCCAGTACTTC.

This clonotype was observed a few times. V usage is TRBV12-5 and J usage is TRBJ2-7, with D perhaps TRBD1 or TRBD2 (5 bases each). The V end was cut by 4 bases, the J end by 0 bases, with 13 bases between. The CDR3 runs to 15 residues. Germline CDR1 reads LGHNT; CDR2 reads FRNRAP. The CDR3 sequence: CASGSPGASSYEQYF. In DNA, the CDR3 is TGTGCTAGTGGTTCCCCCGGGGCGAGCTCCTACGAGCAGTACTTC.

The chain combines TRBV6-6 with TRBJ2-7; tentatively, D is TRBD1 (6 bases). CDR3 size: 13 residues. The germline CDR1 and CDR2 sequences are MNHNY and SVGAGI (reference sequence). V lost 7 bases to trimming and J lost 6 bases, with 16 bases between them. The CDR3 protein is CASKDYRAGEQYV. The CDR3, as DNA: TGTGCCAGCAAGGATTACAGGGCGGGCGAGCAGTACGTC.

J is TRBJ1-5 and V is TRBV7-9, with D maybe TRBD1 (5 bases). Germline CDR1 SEHNR, CDR2 FQNEAQ (reference sequence). Trimming left V 1 base short and J 4 bases short, with 8 bases between. The CDR3 has 14 amino acids. In DNA, the CDR3 is TGTGCCAGCAGCTTAGTCGGGGCGAATCAGCCCCAGCATTTT. It codes for CASSLVGANQPQHF.

The chain uses TRBV6-1 and TRBJ2-7; a possible D gene is TRBD2 (6 bases). This CDR3 spans 13 amino acids. The germline V gene has CDR1 MNHNS and CDR2 SASEGT. Trimming cost V 6 bases and J 3 bases, with 12 bases left between them. As DNA, the CDR3 is TGTGCCAGCAGCGCGCTCGGGGGCTACGAGCAGTACGTC. It codes for CASSALGGYEQYV.

The V call is TRBV7-3, the J call TRBJ2-7; perhaps TRBD1 as D (6 bases). In germline, CDR1 is SGHTA, CDR2 FQGTGA. With 2 bases removed from V and 2 bases from J, the gap between germline ends came to 10 bases. The CDR3 has 14 amino acids. CDR3 DNA sequence: TGTGCCAGCAGCTTAGGACCAGGGGCCTACGAGCAGTACTTC. Protein: CASSLGPGAYEQYF. The full variable domain, with the rest looked up from reference TRBV7-3 and TRBJ2-7, is GAGVSQTPSNKVTEKGKYVELRCDPISGHTALYWYRQSLGQGPEFLIYFQGTGAADDSGLPNDRFFAVRPEGSVSTLKIQRTERGDSAVYLCASSLGPGAYEQYFGPGTRLTVT.

This clonotype was detected a few times. The V and J genes are TRBV7-9 and TRBJ1-2, with 9 bases lining up with TRBD1. V trimming: 6 bases; J trimming: 2 bases; junction bases outside the gene matches: 16. Looked up from germline, CDR1 is SEHNR and CDR2 is FQNEAQ (reference sequence). CDR3 length: 18 residues. CDR3 protein: CASRPRGTGYSRNYGYTF. The CDR3 DNA follows: TGTGCCAGCAGGCCCCGTGGGACAGGGTATTCCCGGAACTATGGCTACACCTTC.

The chain combines TRBV11-2 with TRBJ2-7; D is possibly TRBD2 (6 bases). The V gene's germline CDR1 is SGHAT and CDR2 FQNNGV. The CDR3 totals 12 residues. The ends were cut back, 2 bases at V and 6 bases at J, with 8 bases in the middle. In nucleotides, the CDR3 is TGTGCCAGCAGCTTATTGGGGGGCGAGCAGTACGTC. This gives the protein CASSLLGGEQYV.

V usage is TRBV18 and J usage is TRBJ2-7; 9 bases align to TRBD2. The CDR3 consists of 15 residues. The trim removed 5 bases at V and 4 bases at J, leaving 9 bases unmatched. Germline V gene lookup returns CDR1 KGHSH and CDR2 LQKENI. CDR3 nucleotides: TGTGCCAGCTCAGCCCCGGGACTAGCCGGGTACGAGCAGTACTTC. Protein product: CASSAPGLAGYEQYF.

The rearrangement joins TRBV12-3 or TRBV12-4 to TRBJ2-4; 12 bases are shared with TRBD2. The CDR3 sequence is 17 residues long. V shed 5 bases, J shed 3 bases, and the junction held 8 bases outside the gene matches. The CDR3 sequence is CASSTLAGGLGKNIQYF. DNA for the CDR3: TGTGCCAGCAGTACGCTAGCGGGGGGGCTTGGCAAAAACATTCAGTACTTC.